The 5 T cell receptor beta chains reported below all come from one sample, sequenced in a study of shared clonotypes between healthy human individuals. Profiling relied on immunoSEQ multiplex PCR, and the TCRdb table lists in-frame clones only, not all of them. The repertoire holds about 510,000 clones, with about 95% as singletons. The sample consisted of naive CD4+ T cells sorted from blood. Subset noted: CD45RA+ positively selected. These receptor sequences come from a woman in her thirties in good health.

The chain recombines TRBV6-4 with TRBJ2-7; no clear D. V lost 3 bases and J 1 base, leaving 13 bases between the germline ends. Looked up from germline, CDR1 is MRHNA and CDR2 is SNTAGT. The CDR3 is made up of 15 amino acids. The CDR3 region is CASSDHPGRSYEQYF. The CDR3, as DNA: TGTGCCAGCAGTGATCACCCCGGTCGGTCCTACGAGCAGTACTTC.

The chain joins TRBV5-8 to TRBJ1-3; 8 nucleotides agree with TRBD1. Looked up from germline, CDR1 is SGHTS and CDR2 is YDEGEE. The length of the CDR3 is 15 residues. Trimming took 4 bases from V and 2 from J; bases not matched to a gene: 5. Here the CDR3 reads CASSNQGAPGNTIYF. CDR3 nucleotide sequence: TGTGCCAGCAGCAACCAGGGGGCCCCTGGAAACACCATATATTTT.

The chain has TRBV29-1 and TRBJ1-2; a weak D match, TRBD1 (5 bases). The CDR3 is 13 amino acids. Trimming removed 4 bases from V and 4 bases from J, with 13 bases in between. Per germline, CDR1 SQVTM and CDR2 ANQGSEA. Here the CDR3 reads CSVGGPPLYGYTF. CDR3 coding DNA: TGCAGCGTTGGGGGACCACCACTCTATGGCTACACCTTC.

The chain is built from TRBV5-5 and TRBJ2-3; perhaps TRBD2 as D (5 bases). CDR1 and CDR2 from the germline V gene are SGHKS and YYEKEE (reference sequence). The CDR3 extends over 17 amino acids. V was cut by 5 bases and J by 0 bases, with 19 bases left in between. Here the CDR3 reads CASRTLGAEISTDTQYF. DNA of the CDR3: TGTGCCAGCAGAACGCTGGGAGCGGAAATAAGCACAGATACGCAGTATTTT.

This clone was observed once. The CDR3 here is CASSPPGESYEQYF. CDR3 nucleotides: TGCGCCAGCAGCCCCCCAGGGGAGTCCTACGAGCAGTACTTC. J is TRBJ2-7 and V is TRBV5-1; tentative D call: TRBD1 (6 bases). CDR3 length: 14 amino acids. Germline CDR1 is SGHRS and CDR2 is YFSETQ. The V end was cut by 4 bases, the J end by 1 base, with 12 bases between.